A selection of T cell receptor beta chains follows, all from one sample in a study of blood T cell repertoires in COVID-19. The table came from immunoSEQ multiplex PCR; TCRdb's copy has only in-frame clones and leaves some out. The table lists 65,000 to 90,000 clones, 80% to 95% of them singletons. The specimen sequenced was peripheral blood. These receptors all come from a human donor in a cohort sampled during active COVID-19. The CDR3 runs from the conserved cysteine through the conserved F or W. The D gene is left open where the match is weak. Clone sizes are given selectively: once, few, many, or a class where the clone is expanded.

D,V,size,J,DNA,CDR3
TRBD2,TRBV28,.,TRBJ2-3,TGTGCCAGCAGGTTAGCGGGGGACACAGATACGCAGTATTTT,CASRLAGDTDTQYF
.,TRBV11-2,.,TRBJ1-1,TGTGCCAGCAGCCGAGGGCAGTTGAACACTGAAGCTTTCTTT,CASSRGQLNTEAFF
TRBD1,TRBV27,.,TRBJ1-1,TGTGCCAGCAGTAGGAACAGGGGGCTGGGGAGCACTGAAGCTTTCTTT,CASSRNRGLGSTEAFF
TRBD1,TRBV14,.,TRBJ2-6,TGTGCCAGCAGTTCAAGGACAGGGGGGGTCCTGACTTTC,CASSSRTGGVLTF
TRBD1,TRBV5-1,.,TRBJ2-2,TGCGCCAGCAGTACCGGGACAGGGCGAACCGGGGAGCTGTTTTTT,CASSTGTGRTGELFF
.,TRBV23-1,.,TRBJ2-1,TGCGCCAGCATAACCAGGGAGGGGGGGGTTTTCAATGAGCAGTTCTTC,CASITREGGVFNEQFF
.,TRBV3-1/TRBV3-2,.,TRBJ1-6,TGTGCCAGCAGCCTCCTAGCGGGATCTAATTCACCCCTCCACTTT,CASSLLAGSNSPLHF
.,TRBV7-8,.,TRBJ1-1,TGTGCCAGCAGAACCGCGAATCCAACTGAAGCTTTCTTT,CASRTANPTEAFF
TRBD2,TRBV5-4,.,TRBJ2-3,TGTGCCAGCAGCTTGGTAGCGGGGGGTTACACAGATACGCAGTATTTT,CASSLVAGGYTDTQYF
.,TRBV27,.,TRBJ2-2,TGTGCCAGCAGGAGACAGTCGGACACCGGGGAGCTGTTTTTT,CASRRQSDTGELFF
TRBD1,TRBV5-1,.,TRBJ2-5,TGCGCCAGCAGCGGACAGGGGTTCCAAGAGACCCAGTACTTC,CASSGQGFQETQYF
.,TRBV4-1,.,TRBJ1-2,TGCGCCAGCAGCCAAGATCCCGGAGGATGGGAACCTTTCACCTTC,CASSQDPGGWEPFTF
TRBD2,TRBV2,.,TRBJ2-5,TGTGCCAGCAAATTCCCGGGACTAAGGGAGACCCAGTACTTC,CASKFPGLRETQYF
.,TRBV7-9,.,TRBJ2-1,TGTGCCAGCAGCCCTCTTACCAGGGATGGCAATGAGCAGTTCTTC,CASSPLTRDGNEQFF
.,TRBV10-2,.,TRBJ2-7,TGCGCCAGCAGCGTGTCACGCGGCGAGCAGTACTTC,CASSVSRGEQYF
TRBD1,TRBV28,.,TRBJ2-2,TGTGCCAGCAGTTATGGTCCCTCGGCAGGGGGCACCGGGGAGCTGTTTTTT,CASSYGPSAGGTGELFF
.,TRBV9,.,TRBJ2-7,TGTGCCAGCAGCGGATCGGTCTCCGTCCAGGGAGAGCAGTACTTC,CASSGSVSVQGEQYF
TRBD1,TRBV6-1,.,TRBJ2-7,TGTGCCAGCAGTGAGACGGGGACAGGGATCTACGAGCAGTACTTC,CASSETGTGIYEQYF
TRBD1,TRBV6-5,once,TRBJ2-7,TGTGCCAGCAGTTACCCCGGGACAGGGGGCCTCGAGCAGTACTTC,CASSYPGTGGLEQYF
TRBD1,TRBV9,.,TRBJ1-3,TGTGCCAGCAGCGTAGGAGGGACAGGGACTACCTACTCTGGAAACACCATATATTTT,CASSVGGTGTTYSGNTIYF
TRBD1,TRBV6-5,.,TRBJ2-5,TGTGCCAGCAGCATCGACAGGGGGGAGACCCAGTACTTC,CASSIDRGETQYF
.,TRBV5-4,once,TRBJ2-5,TGTGCCAGCAGCTTGCCCAAAGAGACCCAGTACTTC,CASSLPKETQYF
.,TRBV27,.,TRBJ1-1,TGTGCCAGCAGTCCGACAGGAGTAAACACTGAAGCTTTCTTT,CASSPTGVNTEAFF
.,TRBV10-1,once,TRBJ2-2,TGCGCCAGCAGTCGGGCCAGGGCCACCGGGGAGCTGTTTTTT,CASSRARATGELFF
TRBD2,TRBV5-1,.,TRBJ2-3,TGCGCCAGCAGCTTGGCCCTAGCGGGGGGCACAGATACGCAGTATTTT,CASSLALAGGTDTQYF
TRBD1,TRBV6-6,.,TRBJ2-2,TGTGCCAGCAGTTACTCCCCGACAGGGAAGACCGGGGAGCTGTTTTTT,CASSYSPTGKTGELFF
TRBD1,TRBV28,.,TRBJ1-2,TGTGCCAGCAGCCCTTTCCTCTATGGGACAGGGGCCGGCTACACCTTC,CASSPFLYGTGAGYTF
TRBD2,TRBV29-1,.,TRBJ2-3,TGCAGCGTGAGCGGGGGGATCATTGGGTCAGATACGCAGTATTTT,CSVSGGIIGSDTQYF
TRBD2,TRBV7-9,.,TRBJ2-5,TGTGCCAGCACCTCGTCGGGGGGGGAGACCCAGTACTTC,CASTSSGGETQYF
TRBD1,TRBV29-1,once,TRBJ1-4,TGCAGCGCTCAGGGGGCCTCAACTAATGAAAAACTGTTTTTT,CSAQGASTNEKLFF
.,TRBV12-3/TRBV12-4,once,TRBJ2-3,TGTGCCAGCAGTACCCGACGGGCGCAGTATTTT,CASSTRRAQYF
TRBD1,TRBV12-3/TRBV12-4,.,TRBJ1-1,TGTGCCAGCAGTGACAGGGGCCTTGGTCAGGCTTTCTTT,CASSDRGLGQAFF
.,TRBV29-1,once,TRBJ1-2,TGCAGCGTTGAAGTTTCGATCGGGATCTCTATTGGCTACACCTTC,CSVEVSIGISIGYTF
.,TRBV12-3/TRBV12-4,.,TRBJ1-1,TGTGCTGTGGGGGCGAAAACTGAAGCTTTCTTT,CAVGAKTEAFF
TRBD1,TRBV30,.,TRBJ1-4,TGTGCCTGGAGGGAGGGATTTGGGGGACAGACATTT,CAWREGFGGQTF
.,TRBV7-2,.,TRBJ1-5,TGTGCCAGCAGCTTTGCCGCAGGGTTGAGCAATCAGCCCCAGCATTTT,CASSFAAGLSNQPQHF
TRBD2,TRBV5-4,.,TRBJ2-5,TGTGCCAGCAGCTCCCCTCCACTAGCGGGGGGAGGGGAGACCCAGTACTTC,CASSSPPLAGGGETQYF
.,TRBV19,.,TRBJ2-6,TGTGCCAGTAGTAACAGGGAGTCTGGGGCCAACGTCCTGACTTTC,CASSNRESGANVLTF
.,TRBV13,.,TRBJ1-5,TGTGCCAGCAGCTTGGGCAGGCGTAATCAGCCCCAGCATTTT,CASSLGRRNQPQHF
.,TRBV7-9,.,TRBJ1-1,TGTGCCAGCAGCTCGACACTTACGGGGGGGACTGAAGCTTTCTTT,CASSSTLTGGTEAFF
TRBD2,TRBV5-8,.,TRBJ2-1,TGTGCCAGCAGCGCTCGACTAGCGGGGGGGGAGCAGTTCTTC,CASSARLAGGEQFF
TRBD1,TRBV5-6,.,TRBJ1-5,TGTGCCAGCAGCTTGGGGGGACAGGGGGAAAATCAGCCCCAGCATTTT,CASSLGGQGENQPQHF
.,TRBV5-4,.,TRBJ2-1,TGTGCCAGCAGCTTGGATCGAGCCTACAATGAGCAGTTCTTC,CASSLDRAYNEQFF
TRBD2,TRBV7-2,once,TRBJ2-7,TGTGCCAGCAGCCAACCGGGACTAGTCTCCTACGAGCAGTACTTC,CASSQPGLVSYEQYF
.,TRBV7-9,.,TRBJ2-3,TGTGCCAGCAAAGTGGACAGAGACTACACAGATACGCAGTATTTT,CASKVDRDYTDTQYF
TRBD1,TRBV5-1,.,TRBJ1-2,TGCGCCAGCAGCCCAGCGGGACAGGGGGCTAACTATGGCTACACCTTC,CASSPAGQGANYGYTF
.,TRBV15,once,TRBJ2-3,TGTGCCACCAGGGAGGGGTGGGGCACAGATACGCAGTATTTT,CATREGWGTDTQYF
.,TRBV6-1,.,TRBJ2-2,TGTGCCAGCAGTGAATTGCCGGGGTACACCGGGGAGCTGTTTTTT,CASSELPGYTGELFF
.,TRBV6-5,.,TRBJ1-1,TGTGCCAGCCGACTTGGGGCGGACACTGAAGCTTTCTTT,CASRLGADTEAFF
.,TRBV7-2,once,TRBJ2-3,TGTGCCAGCAGCTTAGGATGGGGCCGGAGCACAGATACGCAGTATTTT,CASSLGWGRSTDTQYF
.,TRBV28,.,TRBJ2-1,TGTGCCAGCAGTCAGGGGACTAACTACAATGAGCAGTTCTTC,CASSQGTNYNEQFF
.,TRBV30,.,TRBJ1-2,TGTGCCTGGAGTTACCCCTCGGGGGACACCTTC,CAWSYPSGDTF
TRBD1,TRBV30,.,TRBJ1-5,TGTGCCTGGAGCACAGGGGGCTGGGGAAATCAGCCCCAGCATTTT,CAWSTGGWGNQPQHF
.,TRBV7-9,.,TRBJ1-3,TGTGCCAGCAGTTTGCAGGGGATCGGAAACACCATATATTTT,CASSLQGIGNTIYF